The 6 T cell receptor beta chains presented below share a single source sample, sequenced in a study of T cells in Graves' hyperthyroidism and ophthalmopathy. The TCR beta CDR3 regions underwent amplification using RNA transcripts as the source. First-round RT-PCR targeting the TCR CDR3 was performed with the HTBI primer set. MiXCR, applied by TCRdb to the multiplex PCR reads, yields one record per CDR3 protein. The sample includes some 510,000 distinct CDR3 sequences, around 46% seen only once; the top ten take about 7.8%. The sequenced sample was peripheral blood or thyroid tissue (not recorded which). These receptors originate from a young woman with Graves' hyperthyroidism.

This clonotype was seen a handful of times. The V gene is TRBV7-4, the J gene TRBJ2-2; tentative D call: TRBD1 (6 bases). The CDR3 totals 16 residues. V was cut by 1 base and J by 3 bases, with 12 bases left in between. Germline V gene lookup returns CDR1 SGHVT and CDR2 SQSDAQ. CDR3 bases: TGTGCCAGCAGCTTAGGGACAGCAAGATACACCGGGGAGCTGTTTTTT. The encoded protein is CASSLGTARYTGELFF.

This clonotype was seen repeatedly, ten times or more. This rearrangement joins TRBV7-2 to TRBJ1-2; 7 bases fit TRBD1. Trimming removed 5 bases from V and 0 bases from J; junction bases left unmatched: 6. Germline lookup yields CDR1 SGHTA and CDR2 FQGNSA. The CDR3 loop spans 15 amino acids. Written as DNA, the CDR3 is TGTGCCAGCAGCCGACAGGGAAGGTCTAACTATGGCTACACCTTC. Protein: CASSRQGRSNYGYTF.

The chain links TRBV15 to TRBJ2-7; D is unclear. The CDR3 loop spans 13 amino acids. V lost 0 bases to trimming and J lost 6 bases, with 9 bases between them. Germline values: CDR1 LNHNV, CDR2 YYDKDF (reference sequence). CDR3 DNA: TGTGCCACCAGCAGAGATTTGGCGAGCGAGCAGTACTTC. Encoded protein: CATSRDLASEQYF. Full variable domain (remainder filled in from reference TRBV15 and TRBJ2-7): DAMVIQNPRYQVTQFGKPVTLSCSQTLNHNVMYWYQQKSSQAPKLLFHYYDKDFNNEADTPDNFQSRRPNTSFCFLDIRSPGLGDTAMYLCATSRDLASEQYFGPGTRLTVT.

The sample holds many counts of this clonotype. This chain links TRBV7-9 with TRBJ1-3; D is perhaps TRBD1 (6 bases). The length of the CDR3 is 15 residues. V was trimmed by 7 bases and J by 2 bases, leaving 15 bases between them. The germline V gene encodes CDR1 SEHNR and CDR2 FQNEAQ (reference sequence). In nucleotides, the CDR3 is TGTGCCAGCATCAGCTACAGGGATCCTGGAAACACCATATATTTT. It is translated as CASISYRDPGNTIYF.

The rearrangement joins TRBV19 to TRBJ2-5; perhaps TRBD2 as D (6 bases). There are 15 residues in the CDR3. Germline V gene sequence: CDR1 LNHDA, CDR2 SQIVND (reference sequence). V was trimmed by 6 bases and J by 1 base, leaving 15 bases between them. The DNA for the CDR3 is TGTGCCAGTAGCGCAACCAGGGACTGCCAAGAGACCCAGTACTTC. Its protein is CASSATRDCQETQYF. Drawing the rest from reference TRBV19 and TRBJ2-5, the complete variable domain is DGGITQSPKYLFRKEGQNVTLSCEQNLNHDAMYWYRQDPGQGLRLIYYSQIVNDFQKGDIAEGYSVSREKKESFPLTVTSAQKNPTAFYLCASSATRDCQETQYFGPGTRLLVL.

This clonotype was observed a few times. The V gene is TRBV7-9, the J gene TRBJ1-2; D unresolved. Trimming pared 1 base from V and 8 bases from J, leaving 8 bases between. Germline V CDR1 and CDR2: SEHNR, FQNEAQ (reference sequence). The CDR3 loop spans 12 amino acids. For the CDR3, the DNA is TGTGCCAGCAGCTTAGGGGTCCTGGGCTACACCTTC. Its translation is CASSLGVLGYTF.